This T cell receptor beta chain was recorded in a study of T cell responses to AZD1222 COVID-19 vaccine. Per germline, CDR1 MDHEN and CDR2 SYDVKM. Trimming took off 5 bases at V and 8 bases at J, with 31 bases between the two ends. The CDR3 covers 19 residues. Note on this clone: Its antigen is undetermined.

Second-dose recipients at about 4 or about 12 weeks were treated as one pooled group. Study observations and caveats: The span of vaccine-associated CD4 TCRs extended across spike, with dominance at 160-218 and 743-854.

The method was immunoSEQ multiplex PCR; TCRdb's version includes in-frame clones alone and lacks a portion of them. Among 110,000 to 150,000 clones listed, 88% were seen once. The specimen was peripheral blood, collected 28 days after the second AZD1222 dose. This sequence joins TRBV28 and TRBJ2-1; TRBD2 might be the D (8 bases). The clonotype originates from an adult who received the AZD1222 COVID-19 vaccine. CDR3 DNA sequence: TGTGCCAGCAGTCCCCTGTCAGGGGGGTCGAGCGGGAGAGTGGATGAGCAGTTCTTC. Its translation is CASSPLSGGSSGRVDEQFF.